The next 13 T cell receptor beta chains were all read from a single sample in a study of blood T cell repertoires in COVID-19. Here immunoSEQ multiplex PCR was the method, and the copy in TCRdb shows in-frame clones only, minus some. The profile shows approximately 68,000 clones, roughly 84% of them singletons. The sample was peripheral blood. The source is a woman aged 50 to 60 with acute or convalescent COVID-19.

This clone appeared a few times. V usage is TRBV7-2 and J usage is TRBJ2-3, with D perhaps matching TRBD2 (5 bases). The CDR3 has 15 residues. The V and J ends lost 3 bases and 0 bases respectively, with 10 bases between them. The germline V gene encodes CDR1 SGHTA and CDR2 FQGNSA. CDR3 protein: CASSFLASSTDTQYF. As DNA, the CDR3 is TGTGCCAGCAGCTTCTTAGCGTCTAGCACAGATACGCAGTATTTT.

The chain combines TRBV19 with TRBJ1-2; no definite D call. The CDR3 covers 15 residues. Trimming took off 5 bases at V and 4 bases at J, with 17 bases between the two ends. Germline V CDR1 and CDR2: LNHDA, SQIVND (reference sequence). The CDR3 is CASSFATLPVYGYTF. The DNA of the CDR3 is TGTGCCAGTAGTTTCGCCACCTTACCGGTCTATGGCTACACCTTC.

The CDR3 coding sequence is TGTGCCACCAGTGATTACAGGACAGGGGGCGGTGGCTATGGCTACACCTTC. Translation: CATSDYRTGGGGYGYTF. This rearrangement joins TRBV24-1 to TRBJ1-2; 11 nucleotides match TRBD1. This CDR3 is 17 amino acids long. Germline V gives CDR1 KGHDR, CDR2 SFDVKD. Germline trimming cut 2 bases from V and 4 bases from J; bases unmatched to any gene: 8.

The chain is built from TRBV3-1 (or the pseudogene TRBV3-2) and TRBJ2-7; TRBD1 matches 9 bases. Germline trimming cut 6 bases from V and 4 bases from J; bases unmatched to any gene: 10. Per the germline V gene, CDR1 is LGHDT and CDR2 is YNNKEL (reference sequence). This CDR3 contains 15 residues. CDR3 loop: CASRPTGTGLYEQYF. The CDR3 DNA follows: TGTGCCAGCAGGCCCACCGGGACAGGGTTGTACGAGCAGTACTTC.

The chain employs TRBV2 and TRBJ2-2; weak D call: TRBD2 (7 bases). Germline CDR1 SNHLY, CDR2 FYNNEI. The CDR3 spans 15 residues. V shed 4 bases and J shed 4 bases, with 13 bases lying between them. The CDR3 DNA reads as TGTGCCAGCAGTGGGGGGGGACACCCCACCGGGGAGCTGTTTTTT. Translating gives CASSGGGHPTGELFF. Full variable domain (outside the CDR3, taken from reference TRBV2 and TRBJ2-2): EPEVTQTPSHQVTQMGQEVILRCVPISNHLYFYWYRQILGQKVEFLVSFYNNEISEKSEIFDDQFSVERPDGSNFTLKIRSTKLEDSAMYFCASSGGGHPTGELFFGEGSRLTVL.

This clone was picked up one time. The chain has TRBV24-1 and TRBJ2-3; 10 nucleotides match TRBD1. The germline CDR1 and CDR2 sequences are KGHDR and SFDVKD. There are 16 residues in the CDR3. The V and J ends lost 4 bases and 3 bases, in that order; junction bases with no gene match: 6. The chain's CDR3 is CATSDQTGGETDTQYF. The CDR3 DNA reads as TGTGCCACCAGTGACCAGACAGGGGGCGAGACAGATACGCAGTATTTT.

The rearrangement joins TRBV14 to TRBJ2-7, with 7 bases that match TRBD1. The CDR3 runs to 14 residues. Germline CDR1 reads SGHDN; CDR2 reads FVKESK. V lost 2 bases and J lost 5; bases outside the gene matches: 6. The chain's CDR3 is CASSQSTTGDEQYF. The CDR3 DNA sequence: TGTGCCAGCAGCCAATCGACAACAGGGGACGAGCAGTACTTC.

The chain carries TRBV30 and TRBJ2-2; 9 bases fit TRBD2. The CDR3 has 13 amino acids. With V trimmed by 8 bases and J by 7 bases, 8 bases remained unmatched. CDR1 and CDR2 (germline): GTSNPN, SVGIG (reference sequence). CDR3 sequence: CARREGAGGELFF. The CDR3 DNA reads TGTGCCCGGCGGGAGGGGGCGGGCGGGGAGCTGTTTTTT.

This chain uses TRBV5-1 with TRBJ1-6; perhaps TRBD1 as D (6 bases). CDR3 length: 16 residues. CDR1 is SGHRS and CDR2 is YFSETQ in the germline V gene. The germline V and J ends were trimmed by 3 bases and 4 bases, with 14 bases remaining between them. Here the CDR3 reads CASSSATGTYNSPLHF. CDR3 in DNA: TGCGCCAGCAGCTCGGCGACAGGAACGTATAATTCACCCCTCCACTTT.

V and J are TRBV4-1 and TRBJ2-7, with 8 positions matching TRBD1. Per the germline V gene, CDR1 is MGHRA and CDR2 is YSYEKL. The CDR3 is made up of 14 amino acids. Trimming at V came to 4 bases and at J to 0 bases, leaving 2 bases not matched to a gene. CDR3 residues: CASSPGQGSYEQYF. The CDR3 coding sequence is TGCGCCAGCAGCCCCGGACAGGGCTCCTACGAGCAGTACTTC.

The CDR3 DNA reads TGCGCCAGCAGCACCACCCCGGGACAGGGCTACGAGCAGTACTTC. This gives the protein CASSTTPGQGYEQYF. This rearrangement joins TRBV4-1 to TRBJ2-7; 9 bases map to TRBD1. Trimming took 5 bases from V and 3 from J; bases not matched to a gene: 8. CDR1 is MGHRA, CDR2 YSYEKL, per germline. The CDR3 is 15 amino acids.

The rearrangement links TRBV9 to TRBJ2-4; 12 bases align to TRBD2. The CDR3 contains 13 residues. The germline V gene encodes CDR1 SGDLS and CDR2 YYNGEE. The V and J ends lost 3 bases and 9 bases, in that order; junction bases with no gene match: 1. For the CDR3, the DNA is TGTGCCAGCAGCGCGACTAGCGGGAGCATTCAGTACTTC. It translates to CASSATSGSIQYF.

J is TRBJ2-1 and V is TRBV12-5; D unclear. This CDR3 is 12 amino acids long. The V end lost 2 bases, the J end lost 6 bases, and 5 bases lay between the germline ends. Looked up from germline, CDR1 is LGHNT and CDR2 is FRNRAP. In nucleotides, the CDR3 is TGTGCTAGTGGTTTGTTATTCAATGAGCAGTTCTTC. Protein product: CASGLLFNEQFF. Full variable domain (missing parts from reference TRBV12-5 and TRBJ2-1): DARVTQTPRHKVTEMGQEVTMRCQPILGHNTVFWYRQTMMQGLELLAYFRNRAPLDDSGMPKDRFSAEMPDATLATLKIQPSEPRDSAVYFCASGLLFNEQFFGPGTRLTVL.